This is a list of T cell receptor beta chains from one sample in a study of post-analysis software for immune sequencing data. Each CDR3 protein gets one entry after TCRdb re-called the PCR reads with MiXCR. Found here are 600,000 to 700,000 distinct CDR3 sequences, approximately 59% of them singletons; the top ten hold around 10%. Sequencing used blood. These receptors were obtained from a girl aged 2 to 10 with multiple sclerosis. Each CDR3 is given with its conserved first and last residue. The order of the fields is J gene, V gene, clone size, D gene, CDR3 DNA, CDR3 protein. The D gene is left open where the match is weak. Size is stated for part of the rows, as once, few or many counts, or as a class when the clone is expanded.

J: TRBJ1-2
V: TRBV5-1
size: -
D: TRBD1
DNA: TGCGCCAGCAGCTTGGTTGACAGGGACGACTATGGCTACACCTTC
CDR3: CASSLVDRDDYGYTF

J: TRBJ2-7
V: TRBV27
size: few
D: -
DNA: TGTGCCAGCAGCCCAATACAAGGTTCCGACGAGCAGTACTTC
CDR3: CASSPIQGSDEQYF

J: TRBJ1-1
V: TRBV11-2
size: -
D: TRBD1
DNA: TGTGCCAGCAGCTTAGGGGACAGGGTCATAGCGAACACTGAAGCTTTCTTT
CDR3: CASSLGDRVIANTEAFF

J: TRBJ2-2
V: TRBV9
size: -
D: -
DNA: TGTGCCAGCAGCGTACGGGACTCCGGGGAGCTGTTTTTT
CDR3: CASSVRDSGELFF

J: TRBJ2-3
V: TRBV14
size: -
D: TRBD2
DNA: TGTGCCAGCAGCTTCCGGACTAGCGGGAGTGGAGATACGCAGTATTTT
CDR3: CASSFRTSGSGDTQYF

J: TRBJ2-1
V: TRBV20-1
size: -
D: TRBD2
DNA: TGCAGTGCTAGTAGTGGGCTAGCGGGAGACTACAATGAGCAGTTCTTC
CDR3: CSASSGLAGDYNEQFF

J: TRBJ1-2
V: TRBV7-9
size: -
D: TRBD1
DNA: TGTGCCGGCAACGACCGGGACAGGGGAAACTATGGCTACACCTTC
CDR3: CAGNDRDRGNYGYTF

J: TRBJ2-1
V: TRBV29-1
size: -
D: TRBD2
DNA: TGCAGCGTGTCCGGGACTAGCGGGGGGTCTGGTAGGGAGCAGTTCTTC
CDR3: CSVSGTSGGSGREQFF

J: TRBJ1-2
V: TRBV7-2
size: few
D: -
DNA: TGTGCCAGCAGCTTAGAGGCAAATACTAACTATGGCTACACCTTC
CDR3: CASSLEANTNYGYTF

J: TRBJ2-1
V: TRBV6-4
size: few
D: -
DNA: TGTGCCAGCAGTGACTCGAACCTCAATGAGCAGTTCTTC
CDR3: CASSDSNLNEQFF